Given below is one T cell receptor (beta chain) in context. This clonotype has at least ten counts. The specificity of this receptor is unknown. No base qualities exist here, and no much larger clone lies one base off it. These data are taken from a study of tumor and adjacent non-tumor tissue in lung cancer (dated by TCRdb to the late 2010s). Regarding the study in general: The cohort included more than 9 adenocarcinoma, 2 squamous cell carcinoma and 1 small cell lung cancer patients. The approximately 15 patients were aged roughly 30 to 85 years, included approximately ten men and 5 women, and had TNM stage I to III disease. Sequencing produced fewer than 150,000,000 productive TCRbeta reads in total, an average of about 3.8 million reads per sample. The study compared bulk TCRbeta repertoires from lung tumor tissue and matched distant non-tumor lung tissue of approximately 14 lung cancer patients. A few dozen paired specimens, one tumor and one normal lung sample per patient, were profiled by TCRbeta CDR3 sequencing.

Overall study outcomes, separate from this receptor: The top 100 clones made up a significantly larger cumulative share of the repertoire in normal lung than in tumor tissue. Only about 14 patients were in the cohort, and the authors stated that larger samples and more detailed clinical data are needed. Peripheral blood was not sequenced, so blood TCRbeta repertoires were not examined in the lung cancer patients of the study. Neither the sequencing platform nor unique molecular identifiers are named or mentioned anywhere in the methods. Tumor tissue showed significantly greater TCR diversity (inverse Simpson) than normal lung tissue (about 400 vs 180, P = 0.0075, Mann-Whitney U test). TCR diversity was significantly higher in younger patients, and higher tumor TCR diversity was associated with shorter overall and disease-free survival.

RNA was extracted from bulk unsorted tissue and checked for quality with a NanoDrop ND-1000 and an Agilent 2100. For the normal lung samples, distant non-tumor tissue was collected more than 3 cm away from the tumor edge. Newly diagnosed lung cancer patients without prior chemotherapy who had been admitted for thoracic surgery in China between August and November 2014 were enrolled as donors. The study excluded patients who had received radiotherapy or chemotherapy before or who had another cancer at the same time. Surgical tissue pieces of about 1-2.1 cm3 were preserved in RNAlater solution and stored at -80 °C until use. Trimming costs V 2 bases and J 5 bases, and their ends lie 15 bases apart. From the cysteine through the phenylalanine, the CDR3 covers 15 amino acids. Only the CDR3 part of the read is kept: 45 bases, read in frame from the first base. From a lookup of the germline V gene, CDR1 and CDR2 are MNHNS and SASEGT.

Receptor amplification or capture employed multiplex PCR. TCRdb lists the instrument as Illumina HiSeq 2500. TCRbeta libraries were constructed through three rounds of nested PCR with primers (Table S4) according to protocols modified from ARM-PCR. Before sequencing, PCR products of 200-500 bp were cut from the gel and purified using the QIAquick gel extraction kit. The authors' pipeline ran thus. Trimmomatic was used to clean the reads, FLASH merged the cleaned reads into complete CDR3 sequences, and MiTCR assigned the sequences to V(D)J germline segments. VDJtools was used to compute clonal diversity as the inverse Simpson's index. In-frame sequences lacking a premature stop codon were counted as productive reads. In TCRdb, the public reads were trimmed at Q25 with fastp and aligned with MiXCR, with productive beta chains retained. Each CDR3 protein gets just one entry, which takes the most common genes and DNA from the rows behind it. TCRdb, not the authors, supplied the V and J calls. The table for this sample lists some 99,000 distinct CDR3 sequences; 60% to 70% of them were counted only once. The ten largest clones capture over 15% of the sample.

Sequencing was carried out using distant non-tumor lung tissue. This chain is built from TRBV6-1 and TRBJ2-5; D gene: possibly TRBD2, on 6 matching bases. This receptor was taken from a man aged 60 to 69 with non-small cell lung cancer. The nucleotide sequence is TGTGCCAGCAGTGAAACGGGAGCAGTAGCGGAGACCCAGTACTTC. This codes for CASSETGAVAETQYF.